This T cell receptor beta chain was sequenced during a study of response to subunit inactivated influenza vaccine. MiXCR, applied by TCRdb to the RT-PCR reads, yields one record per CDR3 protein. The sample yields almost 250,000 distinct CDR3 sequences, 12% seen once. Study-wide results and caveats: It was suggested by the authors that few new T cells are recruited by each seasonal influenza vaccination.

CDR3 size: 15 residues. Germline V gives CDR1 SGHTA, CDR2 FQGNSA. After removal of 1 base from V and 12 bases from J, the junction contained 8 bases not matched to a gene. Concerning this clonotype itself: Its antigen is not identified.

The sample in question was non-naive T cells sorted from PBMCs, obtained 14 to 15 days before vaccination. V is TRBV7-2 and J is TRBJ2-1, with TRBD2 matching 11 bases. The TCR sequence derives from a man aged 45-65 years who received an inactivated influenza vaccine. Written as DNA, the CDR3 is TGTGCCAGCAGCTTAGGGCTAGCGGGAGGAGGGGGGCAGTTCTTC. Its protein is CASSLGLAGGGGQFF.